This T cell receptor (beta chain) derives from a study of beta chain features in type 1 diabetes. The study reverse transcribed the entire isolated RNA, so it sequenced expressed TCRB transcripts. TCRdb keeps only in-frame clones here, not all; method: immunoSEQ multiplex PCR. In the table there are 200,000 to 250,000 clones, 9.6% of which are singletons. Study findings and constraints: Still unanswered here is whether HLA type influences TCRB rearrangement. Shortening of TCRB CDR3s, moderate but significant, appeared in all four CD4+ subsets of Type 1 diabetes patients.

A note on this clone: Its specificity is unknown.

In germline, CDR1 is SGHAT, CDR2 FQNNGV. V was pared by 5 bases and J by 0 bases, with 11 bases between. The CDR3 is 15 residues long. A heparinised blood draw that averaged about 120 mL was obtained once from each donor. Researchers reported sorting CD4+ naive, central memory, regulatory and stem cell-like memory cells via CD45RO/CCR7/CD25/CD127/CD95/CD27. The chain uses TRBV11-2 and TRBJ2-1; D is uncertain. This sequence was found in a woman aged 18-29 years in good health. Sequences were obtained from naive CD4+ T cells from blood. The CDR3 is CASSLLQRSYNEQFF. CDR3 coding DNA: TGTGCCAGCAGCCTACTTCAGCGCTCCTACAATGAGCAGTTCTTC. Full variable domain (missing parts from reference TRBV11-2 and TRBJ2-1): EAGVAQSPRYKIIEKRQSVAFWCNPISGHATLYWYQQILGQGPKLLIQFQNNGVVDDSQLPKDRFSAERLKGVDSTLKIQPAKLEDSAVYLCASSLLQRSYNEQFFGPGTRLTVL.